The 9 T cell receptor beta chains given below trace back to one sample, sequenced in a study of control samples from healthy donors and cancer patients (dated by TCRdb to 2020 to 2022). The receptor library was made with the immunoSEQ multiplex PCR assay. Here the immuneACCESS table is served through TCRdb, limited to in-frame sequences with V and J called. Missing clones are a known gap in these copies; in checked studies unresolved V genes cover under half, and the rest lacks a known reason. The sample table contains 350,000 to 450,000 clones; only one count was recorded for around 90% of them. The ten largest clones capture more than 6% of the sample. Sequenced input: PBMCs. These receptors were collected from a man aged 40-55 years with head and neck cancer.

This chain links TRBV6-6 with TRBJ2-2; possible D gene TRBD2, 6 bases. The CDR3 extends over 17 amino acids. Trimming removed 5 bases from V and 3 bases from J, with 19 bases in between. CDR1 and CDR2 from the germline V gene are MNHNY and SVGAGI (reference sequence). CDR3 sequence: CASSHESFGGDTGELFF. CDR3 bases: TGTGCCAGCAGTCACGAATCTTTCGGGGGAGACACCGGGGAGCTGTTTTTT.

This clone was detected a few times. V gene TRBV18 combines with J gene TRBJ1-1; D unresolved. This CDR3 is 16 amino acids long. The germline V gene has CDR1 KGHSH and CDR2 LQKENI. Trimming pared 3 bases from V and 4 bases from J, leaving 18 bases between. CDR3 nucleotide sequence: TGTGCCAGCTCACCGGGAGGCGGGAGCGGTAGCACTGAAGCTTTCTTT. Protein: CASSPGGGSGSTEAFF.

The rearrangement links TRBV6-4 to TRBJ2-1, with TRBD2 matching 11 bases. The CDR3 spans 16 residues. Trimming cost V 2 bases and J 4 bases; bases outside gene matches: 4. The V gene's germline CDR1 is MRHNA and CDR2 SNTAGT. The CDR3 region is CASSDHVAGGYNEQFF. In DNA form, the CDR3 reads TGTGCCAGCAGTGACCACGTAGCGGGAGGGTACAATGAGCAGTTCTTC.

This rearrangement joins TRBV27 to TRBJ1-2; D not certain. This CDR3 region has 14 residues. Trimming removed 2 bases at V and 7 bases at J, with 14 bases between. From germline, CDR1 is MNHEY and CDR2 SMNVEV (reference sequence). The chain's CDR3 is CASSLLGPSLGYTF. CDR3 nucleotides: TGTGCCAGCAGTTTACTAGGACCGTCCCTTGGCTACACCTTC.

This sequence joins TRBV6-1 and TRBJ1-5; 7 nucleotides match TRBD1. Germline lookup yields CDR1 MNHNS and CDR2 SASEGT. Trimming took 2 bases from V and 5 from J; bases not matched to a gene: 3. The CDR3 has 14 amino acids. The CDR3 region has the DNA TGTGCCAGCAGTGAACAGGGGGGTCATCAGCCCCAGCATTTT. This encodes CASSEQGGHQPQHF.

This sequence joins TRBV7-2 and TRBJ2-7, with 8 bases that match TRBD2. The trim removed 4 bases at V and 0 bases at J, leaving 11 bases unmatched. Germline V gene data show CDR1 as SGHTA and CDR2 as FQGNSA. This CDR3 region has 17 residues. The CDR3 nucleotides read TGTGCCAGCAGCTCTCAGAGAAGCGGGGGTATCTCCTACGAGCAGTACTTC. This sequence encodes CASSSQRSGGISYEQYF.

The rearrangement joins TRBV5-1 to TRBJ2-7; possible D gene TRBD1, 6 bases. Looked up from germline, CDR1 is SGHRS and CDR2 is YFSETQ. The V gene lost 4 bases and the J gene lost 5 bases, with 7 bases spanning the gap. The CDR3 sequence is 11 residues long. DNA for the CDR3: TGCGCCAGCAGCAACAGGGACGAGCAGTACTTC. This translates into CASSNRDEQYF.

A note on this clone: The sample has other DNA sequences that encode this CDR3 too. The gene calls are TRBV28 and TRBJ2-2; no definite D call. The CDR3 has 14 amino acids. Germline V gene sequence: CDR1 MDHEN, CDR2 SYDVKM. The V end was cut by 2 bases, the J end by 1 base, with 5 bases between. The CDR3 DNA reads as TGTGCCAGCAGTTTAACGGGGAACACCGGGGAGCTGTTTTTT. It encodes CASSLTGNTGELFF.

The genes are TRBV4-2 and TRBJ2-6; 8 bases align to TRBD2. Trimming removed 4 bases from V and 0 bases from J; junction bases left unmatched: 11. The CDR3 contains 19 residues. Per germline, CDR1 LGHNA and CDR2 YNFKEQ. The CDR3 loop reads CASSLRWVAGSSGANVLTF. The CDR3 DNA reads as TGTGCCAGCAGCCTCAGGTGGGTAGCGGGGAGCTCTGGGGCCAACGTCCTGACTTTC.